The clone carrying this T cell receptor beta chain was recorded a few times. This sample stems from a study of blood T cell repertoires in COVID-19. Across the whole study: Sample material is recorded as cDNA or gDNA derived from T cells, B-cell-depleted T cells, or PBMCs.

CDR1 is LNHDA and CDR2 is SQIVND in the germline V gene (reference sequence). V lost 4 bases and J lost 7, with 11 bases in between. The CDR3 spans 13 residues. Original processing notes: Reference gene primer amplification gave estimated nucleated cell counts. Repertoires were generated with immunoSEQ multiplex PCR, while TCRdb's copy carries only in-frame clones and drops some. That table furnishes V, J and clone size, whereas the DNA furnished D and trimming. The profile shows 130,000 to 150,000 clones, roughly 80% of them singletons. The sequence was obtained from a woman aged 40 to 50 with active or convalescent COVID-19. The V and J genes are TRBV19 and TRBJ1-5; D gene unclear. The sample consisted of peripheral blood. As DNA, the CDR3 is TGTGCCAGTAGTACACAGCACTTACAGCCCCAGCATTTT. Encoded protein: CASSTQHLQPQHF.